This T cell receptor (beta chain) emerged from a study of liver allograft versus peripheral blood T cells (dated by TCRdb to the early 2020s). Regarding the study in general: T cell receptor repertoires present within transplanted livers were compared with repertoires in the peripheral blood of liver transplant recipients. Summary of the overall study and its limitations: T cell receptor repertoires inside liver allografts were reported to be different from the repertoires detected in peripheral blood.

Sequenced on an Illumina MiSeq. TCRdb took the public reads, trimmed them with fastp at Q25, ran MiXCR for clone calling and kept in-frame beta chains. Identical CDR3 protein sequences are pooled into one entry, listed with their most common genes and DNA. The sample table contains a few thousand distinct CDR3 sequences; only one count was recorded for over 20% of them. The top ten hold around 4.4% of the sample. CDR1 LGHDT and CDR2 YNNKEL were looked up in the germline V gene (reference sequence). Relative to germline, V is 1 base shorter and J is 6 bases shorter, with 3 bases between their ends. The CDR3 covers 11 residues, taking in both the cysteine and the phenylalanine. Solely the CDR3 DNA is kept, with 33 bases framed from the first base. By how much of the sample it makes up, this clonotype is medium-sized (0.01 to 0.1%). Its antigen remains unidentified. Base quality data are lacking; no much larger clone is found one base away.

This clonotype originated in a human patient who had a liver transplant. After a transplant, not all T cells may be the patient's own; some may come from the graft donor. This receptor chain uses TRBV3-1 and TRBJ1-2; no D gene call is confident. DNA sequence: TGTGCCAGCAGCCAAGCTAATGGCTACACCTTC. Translated, this is CASSQANGYTF.